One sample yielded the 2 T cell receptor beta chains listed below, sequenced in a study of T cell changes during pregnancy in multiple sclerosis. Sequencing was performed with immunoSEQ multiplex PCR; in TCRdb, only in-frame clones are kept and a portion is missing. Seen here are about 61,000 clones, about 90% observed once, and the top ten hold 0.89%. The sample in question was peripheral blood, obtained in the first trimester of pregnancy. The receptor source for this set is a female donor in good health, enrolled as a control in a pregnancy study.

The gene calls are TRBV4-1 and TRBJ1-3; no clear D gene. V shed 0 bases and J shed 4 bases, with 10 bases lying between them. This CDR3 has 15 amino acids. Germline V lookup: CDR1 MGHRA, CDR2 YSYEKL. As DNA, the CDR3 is TGCGCCAGCAGCCAAGATACTTTTTCGGGAAACACCATATATTTT. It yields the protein CASSQDTFSGNTIYF.

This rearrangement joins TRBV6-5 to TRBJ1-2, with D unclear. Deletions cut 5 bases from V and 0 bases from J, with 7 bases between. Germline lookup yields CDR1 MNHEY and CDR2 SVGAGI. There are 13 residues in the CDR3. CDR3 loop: CASSATTNYGYTF. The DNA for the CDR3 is TGTGCCAGCAGTGCAACTACTAACTATGGCTACACCTTC.